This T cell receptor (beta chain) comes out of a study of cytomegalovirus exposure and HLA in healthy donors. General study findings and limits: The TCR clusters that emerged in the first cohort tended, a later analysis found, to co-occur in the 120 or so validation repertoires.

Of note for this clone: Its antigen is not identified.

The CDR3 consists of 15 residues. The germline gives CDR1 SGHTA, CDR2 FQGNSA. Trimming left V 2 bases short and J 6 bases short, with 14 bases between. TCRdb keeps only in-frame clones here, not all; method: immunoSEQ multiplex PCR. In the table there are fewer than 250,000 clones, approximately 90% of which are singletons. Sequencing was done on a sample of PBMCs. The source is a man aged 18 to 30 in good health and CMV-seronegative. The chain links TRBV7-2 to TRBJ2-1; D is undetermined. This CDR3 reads CASSLTLVRSNEQFF. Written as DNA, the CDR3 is TGTGCCAGCAGCTTAACGCTAGTTAGGTCCAATGAGCAGTTCTTC.